The 25 T cell receptor beta chains presented below share a single source sample, sequenced in a study of CD8+ T cells in alopecia areata. cDNA prepared by RNA extraction and subsequent reverse transcription served as the template for sequencing. Assay: immunoSEQ multiplex PCR; the TCRdb copy retains only in-frame clones and omits some. The sample includes 20,000 or so clones, none of them occurring once. Pooled cells of cutaneous lymph node origin were sorted on CD4, CD8alpha, NKG2D, NKG2ACE and other markers. Specimen: CD8+ T cells sorted from a lymph node. All receptors derive from a C3H/HeJ mouse with alopecia areata. This strain has MHC haplotype H2-k.

This clone was counted at least ten times. Mouse germline and gene names are used. The missing CDR3 end, 4 residues past where the read stops, is filled in from the germline J gene. The chain links TRBV13-2 to TRBJ2-7, with 8 bases matching TRBD2. V lost 3 bases to trimming and J lost 3 bases; unmatched junction nucleotides: 2. CDR3 length equals 13 residues. Germline CDR1 is NNHNN and CDR2 is SYGAGS (reference sequence). The sequenced part of the CDR3 DNA is TGTGCCAGCGGTGCCCTGGGGGGCTAT. Translated: CASGALGGY. The whole CDR3 sequence is CASGALGGYEQYF.

In this sample, this clone turned up many times. Gene names denote mouse genes. Read sequence stops 4 residues before the CDR3 end, and the germline J gene provides the missing end. The rearrangement uses TRBV13-2 and TRBJ2-1; TRBD2 matches at 10 bases. The length of the CDR3 is 15 residues. Germline assignment: CDR1 NNHNN and CDR2 SYGAGS (reference sequence). The CDR3 DNA, read in part, is TGTGCCAGCGGTGACCTGGGGGGGCGCCGAGCT. The encoded protein is CASGDLGGRRA. The whole CDR3 reads CASGDLGGRRAEQFF.

This clone occurred many times. Genes and germline come from the mouse. Read coverage stops 4 residues before the CDR3 terminus; the germline J gene supplies the remainder. The V gene is TRBV13-3, the J gene TRBJ2-7, with 12 bases aligning to TRBD2. The CDR3 runs 14 residues. Germline-derived CDR1 and CDR2 are NNHDY and SYVADS. This chain's CDR3 is CASSWDWGVYEQYF. The covered CDR3 bases are TGTGCCAGCAGTTGGGACTGGGGGGTTTAT.

This clone was observed a few times. Gene names are the mouse ones. The read gets to within 4 residues of the CDR3 end, and the germline J gene fills in the rest. The gene calls are TRBV13-3 and TRBJ2-4, with 11 bases fitting TRBD2. CDR1 is NNHDY, CDR2 SYVADS, per germline. The V and J ends lost 3 bases and 2 bases, in that order; junction bases with no gene match: 5. This CDR3 is 16 amino acids long. CDR3 loop: CASSGRTGGTQNTLYF. The sequenced CDR3 bases are TGTGCCAGCAGTGGTAGGACTGGGGGGACTCAAAAC.

A remark on this clone: The gene names here belong to mouse. The read ends 4 residues early relative to the CDR3; the germline J gene fills the gap. The chain links TRBV1 to TRBJ2-1; D could derive from TRBD1 or TRBD2 (5 bases each). Germline-derived CDR1 and CDR2 are NSQYPW and LRSPGD (reference sequence). Trimming stripped 1 base from V and 2 bases from J, with 6 bases between. The CDR3 loop spans 14 amino acids. Incomplete CDR3 DNA: TGCACCTGCAGTGCAGGGGGCTACTATGCT. Translating gives CTCSAGGYYA. The whole CDR3 sequence is CTCSAGGYYAEQFF.

This clone was picked up many times. Germline and genes here are mouse. The read is 4 residues too short to cover the CDR3 end, so that end is filled in from the germline J gene. The rearrangement uses TRBV19 and TRBJ2-3; D remains unclear. This CDR3 has 15 amino acids. The ends were cut back, 1 base at V and 2 bases at J, with 11 bases in the middle. The V gene's germline CDR1 is FNHDT and CDR2 SITEND (reference sequence). Here the CDR3 reads CASSILGSDAETLYF. Partial CDR3 DNA: TGTGCCAGCAGTATATTAGGGTCTGATGCAGAA.

Note on this clone: Gene labels here are mouse ones. The CDR3 spells CASSIRGDSDYTF. CDR3 bases read: TGTGCCAGCAGTATAAGAGGGGACTCC. The chain is built from TRBV19 and TRBJ1-2, with D tentatively TRBD1 (5 bases). The read is 4 residues too short to cover the CDR3 end, so that end is filled in from the germline J gene. Trimming pared 1 base from V and 3 bases from J, leaving 7 bases between. This CDR3 is 13 amino acids long. From germline, CDR1 is FNHDT and CDR2 SITEND (reference sequence).

As concerns this clone: The listed genes are named as in mouse. The CDR3 end falls 4 residues outside the read, so it is completed with the germline J gene. This chain links TRBV13-3 with TRBJ2-4; D remains unclear. This CDR3 has 12 amino acids. Trimming removed 1 base at V and 2 bases at J, with 2 bases between. Looked up from germline, CDR1 is NNHDY and CDR2 is SYVADS. Partial CDR3 DNA: TGTGCCAGCAGTGATCATCAAAAC. It codes for CASSDHQN. The whole CDR3 reads CASSDHQNTLYF.

By share of the sample, this clone is medium-sized. The gene names given are mouse names. The missing CDR3 end, 4 residues past where the read stops, is filled in from the germline J gene. V gene TRBV13-2 combines with J gene TRBJ2-3; 9 positions agree with TRBD2. The CDR3 has 14 residues. Germline V gene sequence: CDR1 NNHNN, CDR2 SYGAGS (reference sequence). J gave up 1 base and V 3 bases, and 0 bases lay outside the gene matches. The CDR3 bases that were read are TGTGCCAGCGGTGGGGACTGGGGTGCAGAA. Translated, it gives CASGGDWGAE. The entire CDR3 protein reads CASGGDWGAETLYF.

This clone was picked up a small number of times. The gene names here belong to mouse. The CDR3 end is not reached by the read, which stops 4 residues before it; the germline J gene fills it in. The V call is TRBV13-3, the J call TRBJ2-4, with D tentatively TRBD1 (6 bases). V shed 2 bases and J shed 3 bases, with 10 bases lying between them. Germline CDR1 reads NNHDY; CDR2 reads SYVADS. The CDR3 length is 14 residues. The CDR3 bases that were read are TGTGCCAGCAGTGAGGAAAGGGGGCAAAAC. This translates into CASSEERGQN. The whole CDR3 is CASSEERGQNTLYF.

A few counts support this clone. Gene labels here are mouse ones. The read comes to an end 4 residues before the CDR3 does, leaving the germline J gene to fill in the end. This chain connects TRBV19 to TRBJ2-2; TRBD1 matches at 9 bases. Germline CDR1 FNHDT, CDR2 SITEND (reference sequence). V gave up 3 bases and J gave up 4 bases; unmatched junction bases: 10. The CDR3 spans 17 residues. CDR3 DNA (partial): TGTGCCAGCAGTACCCTTTCTGGACAGGGGTCCACCGGG. This translates into CASSTLSGQGSTG. Given in full, the CDR3 is CASSTLSGQGSTGQLYF.

A word on this clone: Here the gene names and germline are mouse. Sequencing ends 4 residues short of the CDR3 end; the germline J gene provides the rest. J is TRBJ2-5 and V is TRBV1; weak D call: TRBD1 (6 bases). The germline V gene has CDR1 NSQYPW and CDR2 LRSPGD (reference sequence). The CDR3 has 16 amino acids. With 3 bases removed from V and 2 bases from J, the gap between germline ends came to 15 bases. The CDR3 reads CTCSAAPDSIQDTQYF. The CDR3 DNA, read in part, is TGCACCTGCAGTGCCGCCCCGGACAGCATCCAAGAC. The full variable domain, in which reference TRBV1 and TRBJ2-5 provide the parts outside the CDR3, is VTLLEQNPRWRLVPRGQAVNLRCILKNSQYPWMSWYQQDLQKQLQWLFTLRSPGDKEVKSLPGADYLATRVTDTELRLQVANMSQGRTLYCTCSAAPDSIQDTQYFGPGTRLLVL.

This clone showed up just a few times. Gene names and germline refer to mouse. The read gets to within 4 residues of the CDR3 end, and the germline J gene fills in the rest. The chain is built from TRBV13-2 and TRBJ2-7, with 7 bases aligning to TRBD2. V shed 3 bases and J 0 bases; nucleotides not matched to a gene: 12. The CDR3 is made up of 17 amino acids. Germline lookup yields CDR1 NNHNN and CDR2 SYGAGS (reference sequence). CDR3 sequence: CASGARLGAPHSYEQYF. Partial CDR3 DNA: TGTGCCAGCGGTGCCCGACTGGGAGCCCCTCACTCCTAT.

This clone was picked up a small number of times. The germline and genes are mouse ones. The read stops 4 residues short of the end of the CDR3; the missing end is completed from the germline J gene. This chain uses TRBV13-2 with TRBJ2-7; D remains unclear. The CDR3 covers 12 residues. The germline V and J ends were trimmed by 6 bases and 3 bases, with 10 bases remaining between them. Germline V gene lookup returns CDR1 NNHNN and CDR2 SYGAGS (reference sequence). CDR3 DNA (partial): TGTGCCAGCGTTCGACAAAACTAT. Translated, it gives CASVRQNY. Given in full, the CDR3 is CASVRQNYEQYF.

This clone was counted only a few times. Genes and germline are mouse. Sequencing ends 4 residues short of the CDR3 end; the germline J gene provides the rest. The V call is TRBV16, the J call TRBJ2-1; D is perhaps TRBD1 (6 bases). V shed 3 bases and J shed 0 bases, with 6 bases lying between them. The CDR3 length is 14 residues. CDR1 and CDR2 from the germline V gene are SGHSA and FRNQAP. The sequenced part of the CDR3 DNA is TGTGCAAGCAGCTTCAGGGGTAACTATGCT. This gives the protein CASSFRGNYA. The full CDR3 protein reads CASSFRGNYAEQFF.

A word on this clone: All gene names here are mouse names. The read ends 4 residues shy of where the CDR3 ends; the end is completed using the germline J gene. The rearrangement links TRBV13-3 to TRBJ1-4, with TRBD1 as a possible D gene (5 bases). Between the trimmed V and J ends, which lost 0 bases and 4 bases, there was a span of 10 bases. Germline loops: CDR1 NNHDY, CDR2 SYVADS. The CDR3 spans 15 residues. CDR3 loop: CASSDGQGGNERLFF. CDR3 bases read: TGTGCCAGCAGTGATGGGCAGGGCGGCAACGAA.

This clone was counted between two and nine times. The gene symbols are mouse symbols. From the germline J gene comes the end of the CDR3, since the read stops 4 residues before it. The chain employs TRBV19 and TRBJ2-4; TRBD2 matches at 13 bases. From germline, CDR1 is FNHDT and CDR2 SITEND (reference sequence). The ends lost 4 bases at V and 2 bases at J; junction bases unmatched: 4. This CDR3 is 16 amino acids long. The CDR3 sequence: CASSGLGGRYQNTLYF. The part of the CDR3 DNA that was read is TGTGCCAGCAGTGGACTGGGGGGGCGCTATCAAAAC.

This clone was seen repeatedly, ten times or more. The genes and germline here are from mouse. From the germline J gene comes the end of the CDR3, since the read stops 4 residues before it. The chain is built from TRBV13-2 and TRBJ1-1; 10 bases are a match to TRBD1. With V trimmed by 3 bases and J by 4 bases, 3 bases remained unmatched. The CDR3 extends over 14 amino acids. The germline gives CDR1 NNHNN, CDR2 SYGAGS (reference sequence). CDR3 loop: CASGGQGAGTEVFF. CDR3 DNA (partial): TGTGCCAGCGGTGGACAGGGGGCTGGCACA.

About this clone itself: Mouse gene names apply. Read coverage stops 4 residues before the CDR3 terminus; the germline J gene supplies the remainder. The V call is TRBV1, the J call TRBJ1-4; D is ambiguous. The CDR3 totals 13 residues. Germline V gene sequence: CDR1 NSQYPW, CDR2 LRSPGD (reference sequence). The CDR3 sequence is CTCSAERGERLFF. The covered CDR3 bases are TGCACCTGCAGTGCAGAGAGAGGCGAA. Drawing the rest from reference TRBV1 and TRBJ1-4, the complete variable domain is VTLLEQNPRWRLVPRGQAVNLRCILKNSQYPWMSWYQQDLQKQLQWLFTLRSPGDKEVKSLPGADYLATRVTDTELRLQVANMSQGRTLYCTCSAERGERLFFGHGTKLSVL.

A note on this clone: Gene names are the mouse ones. The read ends 4 residues early relative to the CDR3; the germline J gene fills the gap. The rearrangement uses TRBV13-2 and TRBJ2-1, with D possibly being TRBD1 (6 bases). The CDR3 loop spans 15 amino acids. V was pared by 1 base and J by 1 base, with 9 bases between. The germline V gene has CDR1 NNHNN and CDR2 SYGAGS (reference sequence). The CDR3: CASGDTGHNYAEQFF. The part of the CDR3 DNA that was read is TGTGCCAGCGGTGATACGGGACACAACTATGCT.

Comments on this clone: Genes and germline come from the mouse. The CDR3 extends 4 residues past the end of the read, so its final part is completed from the germline J gene. The chain has TRBV1 and TRBJ2-2; 10 nucleotides align to TRBD1. The CDR3 consists of 15 residues. The V gene end was trimmed by 4 bases and the J gene end by 4 bases; junction bases not matched to a gene: 3. CDR1 is NSQYPW and CDR2 is LRSPGD in the germline V gene (reference sequence). This CDR3 is CTCSVGTGVTGQLYF. The CDR3 DNA, read in part, is TGCACCTGCAGTGTGGGGACAGGGGTCACCGGG. The variable domain in full, with the rest retrieved from reference TRBV1 and TRBJ2-2, is VTLLEQNPRWRLVPRGQAVNLRCILKNSQYPWMSWYQQDLQKQLQWLFTLRSPGDKEVKSLPGADYLATRVTDTELRLQVANMSQGRTLYCTCSVGTGVTGQLYFGEGSKLTVL.

This clone occurred many times. These gene names are mouse names. The read gets to within 4 residues of the CDR3 end, and the germline J gene fills in the rest. The rearrangement links TRBV5 to TRBJ2-5; 12 bases are shared with TRBD2. CDR1 and CDR2 from the germline V gene are LGHNA and YNLKQL (reference sequence). The CDR3 has 15 residues. CDR3 sequence reads: CASSRRLGGPDTQYF. CDR3 bases read: TGTGCCAGCAGCCGCCGACTGGGGGGGCCAGAC.

Many counts were recorded for this clone. The gene symbols are mouse symbols. The CDR3 is cut off 4 residues early in the read; its end comes from the germline J gene. The chain carries TRBV16 and TRBJ2-7, with D maybe TRBD2 (6 bases). V lost 2 bases and J lost 1, with 9 bases in between. CDR1 is SGHSA, CDR2 FRNQAP, per germline. This CDR3 has 14 amino acids. The CDR3 here is CASSLRGESYEQYF. The CDR3 bases that were read are TGTGCAAGCAGCTTACGGGGGGAATCCTAT.

Within the sample, this clone is medium-sized (0.01 to 0.1%). Gene labels here are mouse ones. The read is 4 residues too short to cover the CDR3 end, so that end is filled in from the germline J gene. The chain is built from TRBV1 and TRBJ2-3; D perhaps matches TRBD1 (6 bases). Germline CDR1 is NSQYPW and CDR2 is LRSPGD (reference sequence). V dropped 6 bases and J dropped 0 bases, with 13 bases sitting between them. The CDR3 has 15 residues. CDR3 residues: CTCSDRTASAETLYF. The part of the CDR3 DNA that was read is TGCACCTGCAGCGATCGGACAGCTAGTGCAGAA.

The sample holds a few counts of this clone. The DNA translation disagrees with the TCRdb protein at residue 12, so the protein in this description comes from the DNA. The gene names given are mouse names. Read sequence stops 3 residues before the CDR3 end, and the germline J gene provides the missing end. This sample includes further DNA sequences coding for the same CDR3. The gene calls are TRBV19 and TRBJ1-6; 10 nucleotides match TRBD1. TRBJ1-6 is an open reading frame whose function is uncertain. The CDR3 runs 15 residues. Germline CDR1 and CDR2: FNHDT and SITEND (reference sequence). V was clipped by 1 base and J by 7 bases; unmatched bases: 2. The DNA read from the CDR3 is TGTGCCAGCAGTATAAGGACAGGGGGGAATTCGCCC. Translating gives CASSIRTGGNSP. The whole CDR3 sequence is CASSIRTGGNSPLYF.